One sample yielded the 15 T cell receptor beta chains listed below, sequenced in a study of response to subunit inactivated influenza vaccine. TCRdb analysed the RT-PCR reads with MiXCR anew, one entry per CDR3 protein. This table holds fewer than 700,000 distinct CDR3 sequences, roughly 13% found once. The sample here was PBMCs from blood, taken roughly 45 days after vaccination. Receptors originate from a man aged 50 or older who received an inactivated influenza vaccine.

In its sample, this clonotype was seen many times. The chain carries TRBV5-1 and TRBJ2-7, with 7 nucleotides matching TRBD2. The CDR3 extends over 14 amino acids. V lost 1 base, J lost 3 bases, and 4 bases stayed unmatched. Germline V gives CDR1 SGHRS, CDR2 YFSETQ. The CDR3 here is CASSLLSGGYEQYF. CDR3 DNA: TGCGCCAGCAGCTTGTTGTCGGGGGGCTACGAGCAGTACTTC.

The chain recombines TRBV7-9 with TRBJ2-3, with TRBD2 as a possible D gene (6 bases). Trimming pared 3 bases from V and 0 bases from J, leaving 16 bases between. This CDR3 spans 17 amino acids. Germline V gene lookup returns CDR1 SEHNR and CDR2 FQNEAQ (reference sequence). DNA of the CDR3: TGTGCCAGCAGCTTCCCCGTAGACGGGACTAGCACAGATACGCAGTATTTT. Translated, it gives CASSFPVDGTSTDTQYF.

This clonotype appeared a few times. The chain has TRBV6-2 or TRBV6-3 and TRBJ2-7; 8 nucleotides match TRBD1. The length of the CDR3 is 14 residues. Germline trimming cut 5 bases from V and 4 bases from J; bases unmatched to any gene: 7. Looked up from germline, CDR1 is MNHEY and CDR2 is SVGEGT. The CDR3 DNA sequence: TGTGCCAGCAGTAAAGGACAGGGCCGGTACGAGCAGTACTTC. This translates into CASSKGQGRYEQYF.

The gene calls are TRBV11-2 and TRBJ2-2, with D perhaps TRBD1 or TRBD2 (6 bases each). With 0 bases removed from V and 5 bases from J, the gap between germline ends came to 19 bases. From germline, CDR1 is SGHAT and CDR2 FQNNGV. The CDR3 length is 18 residues. This CDR3 is CASSLEKGGYGWTGELFF. The CDR3 DNA is TGTGCCAGCAGCTTAGAGAAGGGGGGCTATGGTTGGACCGGGGAGCTGTTTTTT. Full variable domain (rest looked up from reference TRBV11-2 and TRBJ2-2): EAGVAQSPRYKIIEKRQSVAFWCNPISGHATLYWYQQILGQGPKLLIQFQNNGVVDDSQLPKDRFSAERLKGVDSTLKIQPAKLEDSAVYLCASSLEKGGYGWTGELFFGEGSRLTVL.

This clonotype has only a few counts. The rearrangement joins TRBV20-1 to TRBJ2-5; 9 bases agree with TRBD1. After removal of 8 bases from V and 3 bases from J, the junction contained 10 bases not matched to a gene. This CDR3 contains 14 residues. The germline V gene encodes CDR1 DFQATT and CDR2 SNEGSKA (reference sequence). CDR3 bases: TGCAGTCCCTCGGGGGACAGGGTAAAAGAGACCCAGTACTTC. Translating it yields CSPSGDRVKETQYF.

This clonotype has just a few counts. The chain links TRBV18 to TRBJ2-3, with D perhaps TRBD1 or TRBD2 (5 bases each). The CDR3 has 15 amino acids. Trimming took 1 base from V and 2 from J, leaving 10 bases between them. The V gene's germline CDR1 is KGHSH and CDR2 LQKENI. The CDR3 DNA is TGTGCCAGCTCACCACAGGGACCCCACACAGATACGCAGTATTTT. Its protein product is CASSPQGPHTDTQYF.

In this sample, this clonotype turned up many times. The rearrangement uses TRBV6-2 or TRBV6-3 and TRBJ1-1, with D uncertain. The V and J ends lost 7 bases and 8 bases respectively, with 14 bases between them. The germline V gene encodes CDR1 MNHEY and CDR2 SVGEGT. The CDR3 is 12 residues long. CDR3 protein: CASNERLREAFF. In DNA, the CDR3 is TGTGCCAGCAACGAGAGGCTGAGAGAAGCTTTCTTT.

Ten or more counts support this clonotype. J is TRBJ2-3 and V is TRBV20-1, with TRBD2 matching 13 bases. With 0 bases clipped from V and 4 bases from J, the junction kept 16 bases outside the gene matches. The CDR3 is 20 amino acids. Per the germline V gene, CDR1 is DFQATT and CDR2 is SNEGSKA (reference sequence). CDR3 sequence: CSARDWTSGSRGSIADTQYF. As DNA, the CDR3 is TGCAGTGCTAGAGATTGGACTAGCGGGAGTCGGGGTTCGATCGCAGATACGCAGTATTTT.

The table lists this clonotype with a few counts. CDR3 region: CASSLARGYTYEQYF. CDR3 nucleotides: TGTGCCAGCAGCTTAGCCAGGGGGTATACCTACGAGCAGTACTTC. This chain joins TRBV11-2 and TRBJ2-7; 7 bases match TRBD1. This CDR3 has 15 amino acids. The V gene end was trimmed by 1 base and the J gene end by 2 bases; junction bases not matched to a gene: 5. Germline V gene data show CDR1 as SGHAT and CDR2 as FQNNGV.

The chain employs TRBV11-3 and TRBJ2-1; 13 bases are a match to TRBD2. With V trimmed by 4 bases and J by 2 bases, 14 bases remained unmatched. The CDR3 contains 20 residues. Germline V gene sequence: CDR1 SGHNT, CDR2 YENEEA. CDR3: CASSSNGGGTSGKTYNEQFF. CDR3 bases: TGTGCCAGCAGCTCAAACGGCGGAGGGACTAGCGGGAAGACCTACAATGAGCAGTTCTTC.

This clonotype was counted between two and nine times. Written as DNA, the CDR3 is TGCAGTGCCGGGAATAATGCGAAGCCCCAGCATTTT. As protein: CSAGNNAKPQHF. This chain links TRBV20-1 with TRBJ1-5; D is ambiguous. The V end lost 6 bases, the J end lost 8 bases, and 14 bases lay between the germline ends. CDR3 length: 12 amino acids. The germline CDR1 and CDR2 sequences are DFQATT and SNEGSKA (reference sequence).

J is TRBJ2-3 and V is TRBV20-1, with D possibly matching TRBD1 (5 bases). Looked up from germline, CDR1 is DFQATT and CDR2 is SNEGSKA (reference sequence). The V end was cut by 6 bases, the J end by 0 bases, with 13 bases between. The CDR3 totals 14 residues. This CDR3 is CSAYRSPSTDTQYF. CDR3 bases: TGCAGTGCATACAGGTCCCCTAGCACAGATACGCAGTATTTT.

This rearrangement joins TRBV12-3 or TRBV12-4 to TRBJ1-1; D call uncertain. Trimming took off 3 bases at V and 4 bases at J, with 12 bases between the two ends. The CDR3 spans 14 residues. The CDR3 sequence is CASSFEGLVTEAFF. The CDR3 bases are TGTGCCAGCAGTTTTGAGGGTTTGGTCACTGAAGCTTTCTTT.

V is TRBV12-3 or TRBV12-4 and J is TRBJ1-1, with 9 nucleotides matching TRBD1. Germline trimming cut 2 bases from V and 10 bases from J; bases unmatched to any gene: 8. The CDR3 is 14 amino acids. This CDR3 is CASSLRTGVNGAFF. In nucleotides, the CDR3 is TGTGCCAGCAGTTTAAGGACAGGGGTGAACGGAGCTTTCTTT.

The chain has TRBV29-1 and TRBJ2-1; tentative D call: TRBD1 (5 bases). Germline loops: CDR1 SQVTM, CDR2 ANQGSEA. The CDR3 extends over 13 amino acids. V lost 4 bases and J 3 bases, leaving 10 bases between the germline ends. CDR3 nucleotides: TGCAGCGTTGGTTTTGACAGCTACAATGAGCAGTTCTTC. The encoded protein is CSVGFDSYNEQFF.